Given below is one TCR beta chain in context. This entry belongs to a study of blood T cell repertoires in COVID-19. Across the study: COVID-19 samples, acute and convalescent, were from the United States, Italy and Spain. Sample material is recorded as cDNA or gDNA derived from T cells, B-cell-depleted T cells, or PBMCs.

V was pared by 3 bases and J by 4 bases, with 10 bases of the junction left unmatched. The CDR3 contains 16 residues. Germline CDR1 MGHDK, CDR2 SYGVNS. Libraries were prepared by immunoSEQ multiplex PCR; TCRdb keeps only in-frame clonotypes and omits some of them. The sample has approximately 260,000 clones, more than 70% seen once. Sequencing was carried out using peripheral blood. The chain uses TRBV25-1 and TRBJ2-3, with 7 bases lining up with TRBD1. The sequence came from a woman aged 40 to 50 who had recovered from COVID-19. The CDR3 sequence: CASSDLGRGISDTQYF. The CDR3 nucleotides are TGTGCCAGCAGTGACCTCGGCAGGGGGATATCAGATACGCAGTATTTT.